These T cell receptor beta chains were read from a single sample in a study of blood T cell repertoires in COVID-19. The repertoire was sequenced with immunoSEQ multiplex PCR; TCRdb's copy has only in-frame clones and lacks some. The sample has roughly 310,000 clones, roughly 88% seen once. Sequenced material: peripheral blood. The receptors were sampled from a woman aged 45-65 years with active or convalescent COVID-19. The CDR3 runs from the conserved cysteine through the conserved F or W.

j_call cdr3_length v_call cdr3_aa
TRBJ1-2 17 TRBV28 CASSSYGQGVRQYGYTF
TRBJ2-2 12 TRBV9 CASSPNTGELFF
TRBJ2-5 14 TRBV27 CASSRLIPSETQYF
TRBJ2-7 14 TRBV5-4 CASSLRDSFYEQYF
TRBJ2-3 15 TRBV18 CASSPRTTMADTQYF
TRBJ1-1 15 TRBV5-5 CASSARGVGNTEAFF
TRBJ2-7 14 TRBV28 CASTDQGSTYEQYF
TRBJ2-7 15 TRBV28 CASSPTLAGYDEQYF
TRBJ1-1 14 TRBV18 CASSKTTGNTEAFF
TRBJ2-5 15 TRBV9 CASSVGGQGKETQYF
TRBJ2-7 13 TRBV6-6 CASSPMGHYEQYF
TRBJ1-1 18 TRBV5-6 CASRCRGIPGDMNTEAFF
TRBJ2-5 14 TRBV5-1 CASSRTGGEETQYF
TRBJ1-3 15 TRBV5-1 CASRSGRESGNTIYF
TRBJ1-1 15 TRBV30 CAWTPPGHPNTEAFF
TRBJ1-4 12 TRBV6-6 CASRATEEKLFF
TRBJ2-5 18 TRBV9 CASSGEIGPGLLTETQYF
TRBJ1-2 19 TRBV6-1 CASSGVVDIDYLSGYGYTF
TRBJ2-7 15 TRBV5-4 CASSLLGGVVHEQYF
TRBJ1-6 17 TRBV6-2/TRBV6-3 CASSYWWTGEGNSPLHF
TRBJ1-1 14 TRBV12-5 CASDPGQINTEAFF
TRBJ1-2 12 TRBV7-9 CASSFRAYGYTF
TRBJ2-6 17 TRBV5-4 CASSLGAGRSGANVLTF
TRBJ2-5 13 TRBV29-1 CSVLQGAVETQYF
TRBJ2-1 12 TRBV25-1 CASSDRENEQFF
TRBJ2-5 16 TRBV4-2 CASSQSLPRGQETQYF
TRBJ2-7 17 TRBV6-2/TRBV6-3 CASSYPATGEWAYEQYF
TRBJ2-7 14 TRBV18 CASSGRTGTYEQYF
TRBJ2-1 19 TRBV4-2 CASSQEYPGLAGPNNEQFF
TRBJ1-2 11 TRBV20-1 CSVGRGYGYTF
TRBJ2-3 14 TRBV2 CASSRTSGGDTQYF
TRBJ1-3 16 TRBV4-1 CASSQVPASWGNTIYF
TRBJ2-7 14 TRBV3-1/TRBV3-2 CASSLEDSTDEQYF
TRBJ2-7 14 TRBV7-8 CASSSIIRRYEQYF
TRBJ1-2 13 TRBV24-1 CATSATGMDGYTF
TRBJ1-6 11 TRBV7-2 CASSNNRGLHF
TRBJ2-7 13 TRBV9 CASSAGVRYEQYF
TRBJ2-1 17 TRBV15 CATSREIGLVLYNEQFF